This TCR beta chain was documented in a study of T cell clonality in common variable immunodeficiency. Notes on the study in general: Reportedly, TCR beta sequences from common variable immunodeficiency showed fewer deletions and N-nucleotide insertions. Compared with controls, CVID subjects had fewer shared TCRbeta clones.

Caucasian heritage predominated among both patients and controls. Blood samples were heparinized, 5 to 8 ml per donor. This CDR3 comprises 13 residues. V was clipped by 11 bases and J by 4 bases, with 17 bases between them. Per the germline V gene, CDR1 is LNHDA and CDR2 is SQIVND (reference sequence). TCRdb keeps only in-frame clones here, not all; method: immunoSEQ multiplex PCR. The sample has over 30,000 clones, none seen only once. A word on this clone: Its antigen is unidentified. Sequencing ends 3 residues short of the CDR3 end; the germline J gene provides the rest.

The sequenced sample consisted of peripheral blood mononuclear cells. This chain uses TRBV19 with TRBJ2-5; TRBD2 might be the D (6 bases). The receptor comes from a human donor with common variable immunodeficiency. CDR3 DNA (partial): TGTGCCTGGAGTGGAGGGGTTGGAGAGACC. It translates to CAWSGGVGET. In full, the CDR3 reads CAWSGGVGETQYF.